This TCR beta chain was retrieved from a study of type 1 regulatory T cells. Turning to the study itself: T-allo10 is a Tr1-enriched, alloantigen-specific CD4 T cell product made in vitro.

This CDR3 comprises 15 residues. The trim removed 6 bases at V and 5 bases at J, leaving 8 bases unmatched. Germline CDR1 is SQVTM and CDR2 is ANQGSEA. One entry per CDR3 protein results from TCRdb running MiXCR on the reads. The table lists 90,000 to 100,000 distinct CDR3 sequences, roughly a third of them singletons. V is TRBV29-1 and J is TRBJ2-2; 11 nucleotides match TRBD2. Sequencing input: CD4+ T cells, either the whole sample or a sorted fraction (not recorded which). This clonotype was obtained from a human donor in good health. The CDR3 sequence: CSVTSGGSRTGELFF. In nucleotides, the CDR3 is TGCAGCGTCACTAGCGGGGGTTCACGAACCGGGGAGCTGTTTTTT.